The clone carrying this T cell receptor beta chain was recorded a few times. This sample is drawn from a study of radiotherapy plus CTLA-4 blockade in lung cancer. Generated by immunoSEQ multiplex PCR, the TCRdb table keeps only in-frame clones and is missing some. This sample yields about 19,000 clones, of which roughly 83% are seen a single time; around 22% belongs to the top ten. V dropped 1 base and J dropped 4 bases, with 14 bases sitting between them. CDR1 and CDR2 from the germline V gene are MGHRA and YSYEKL. The CDR3 is 15 residues long. The input for sequencing was peripheral blood, taken from a patient treated with radiotherapy plus ipilimumab. The clonotype originates from a human donor with non-small cell lung cancer whose response to radiotherapy plus ipilimumab could not be evaluated. The V and J genes are TRBV4-1 and TRBJ2-7; the D gene is possibly TRBD1 (7 bases). The chain's CDR3 is CASSQASTGTYEQYF. DNA for the CDR3: TGCGCCAGCAGCCAAGCCTCGACAGGGACTTACGAGCAGTACTTC.